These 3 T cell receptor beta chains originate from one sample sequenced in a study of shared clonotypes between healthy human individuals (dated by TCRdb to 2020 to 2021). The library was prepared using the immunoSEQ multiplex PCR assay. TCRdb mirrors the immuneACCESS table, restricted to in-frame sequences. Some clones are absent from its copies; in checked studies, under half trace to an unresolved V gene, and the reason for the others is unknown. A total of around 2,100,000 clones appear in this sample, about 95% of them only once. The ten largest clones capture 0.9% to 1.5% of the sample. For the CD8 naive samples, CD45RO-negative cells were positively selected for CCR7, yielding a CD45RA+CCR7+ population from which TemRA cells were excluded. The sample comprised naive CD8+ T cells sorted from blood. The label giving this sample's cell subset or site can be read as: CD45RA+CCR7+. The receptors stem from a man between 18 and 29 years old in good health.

CDR3 loop: CASNRQGTGGYTF. The CDR3 DNA follows: TGTGCCAGCAATCGACAGGGCACGGGGGGCTACACCTTC. The chain employs TRBV6-4 and TRBJ1-2; 7 bases match TRBD1. Germline CDR1 and CDR2: MRHNA and SNTAGT. The ends lost 7 bases at V and 8 bases at J; junction bases unmatched: 10. The CDR3 runs to 13 residues.

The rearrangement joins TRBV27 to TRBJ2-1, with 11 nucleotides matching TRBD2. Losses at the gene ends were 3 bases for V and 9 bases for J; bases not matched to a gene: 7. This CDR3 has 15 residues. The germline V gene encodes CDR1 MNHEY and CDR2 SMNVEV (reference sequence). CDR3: CASSFGLAGGTEQFF. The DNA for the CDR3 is TGTGCCAGCAGTTTTGGCCTAGCGGGAGGTACTGAGCAGTTCTTC.

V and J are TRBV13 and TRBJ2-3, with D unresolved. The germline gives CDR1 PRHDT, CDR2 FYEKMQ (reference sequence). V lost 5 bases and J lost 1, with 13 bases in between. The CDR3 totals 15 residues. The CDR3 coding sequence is TGTGCCAGCAGCCCTACGACCCGGCGCACAGATACGCAGTATTTT. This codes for CASSPTTRRTDTQYF.